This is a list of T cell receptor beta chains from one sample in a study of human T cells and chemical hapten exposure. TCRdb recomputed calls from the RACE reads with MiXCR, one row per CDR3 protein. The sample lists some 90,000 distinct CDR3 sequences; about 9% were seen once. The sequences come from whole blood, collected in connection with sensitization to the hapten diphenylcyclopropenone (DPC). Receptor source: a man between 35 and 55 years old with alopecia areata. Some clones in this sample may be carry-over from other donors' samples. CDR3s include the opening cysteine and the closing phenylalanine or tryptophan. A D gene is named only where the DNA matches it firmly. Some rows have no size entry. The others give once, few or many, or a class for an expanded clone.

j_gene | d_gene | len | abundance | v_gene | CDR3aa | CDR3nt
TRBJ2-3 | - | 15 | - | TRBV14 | CASSQETYPTDTQYF | TGTGCCAGCAGCCAAGAGACTTACCCCACAGATACGCAGTATTTT
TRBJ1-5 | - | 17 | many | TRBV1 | CTSSQPEGGESNQPQHF | TGCACCAGCAGCCAGCCCGAGGGGGGCGAGAGCAATCAGCCCCAGCATTTT
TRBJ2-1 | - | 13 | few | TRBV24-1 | CATSDLPGDEQFF | TGTGCCACCAGTGATTTACCGGGAGATGAGCAGTTCTTC
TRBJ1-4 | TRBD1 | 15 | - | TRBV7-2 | CASSNRDRGSEKLFF | TGTGCCAGCAGCAACAGGGACAGGGGCAGTGAAAAACTGTTTTTT
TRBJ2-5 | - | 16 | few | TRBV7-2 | CASTWSRWRYQETQYF | TGTGCCAGCACCTGGTCCCGCTGGCGATACCAAGAGACCCAGTACTTC
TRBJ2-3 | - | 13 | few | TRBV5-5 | CASSPDSEDTQYF | TGTGCCAGCAGCCCGGATAGTGAAGATACGCAGTATTTT
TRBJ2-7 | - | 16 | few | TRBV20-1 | CSARDLRGVSTYEQYF | TGCAGTGCTAGAGACCTCAGGGGGGTGAGCACCTACGAGCAGTACTTC
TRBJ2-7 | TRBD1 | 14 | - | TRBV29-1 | CSVGTGGLSYEQYF | TGCAGCGTTGGGACAGGGGGCCTCTCCTACGAGCAGTACTTC
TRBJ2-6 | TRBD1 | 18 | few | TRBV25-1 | CASSEYGTGITGANVLTF | TGTGCCAGCAGTGAATATGGGACAGGGATTACTGGGGCCAACGTCCTGACTTTC
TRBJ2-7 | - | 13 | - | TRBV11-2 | CASSLPSGREQYF | TGTGCCAGCAGCCTGCCCTCAGGGCGGGAGCAGTACTTC
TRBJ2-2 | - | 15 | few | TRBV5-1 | CASSSGQFGTGELFF | TGCGCCAGCAGCTCCGGACAGTTTGGCACCGGGGAGCTGTTTTTT
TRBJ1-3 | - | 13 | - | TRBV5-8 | CASSLYTENTIYF | TGTGCCAGCAGCTTGTATACGGAAAACACCATATATTTT
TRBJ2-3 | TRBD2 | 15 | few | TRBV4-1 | CASSKGLANTDTQYF | TGCGCCAGCAGCAAAGGACTAGCGAACACAGATACGCAGTATTTT
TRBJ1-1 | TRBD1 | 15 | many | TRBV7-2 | CASSPQGGFNTEAFF | TGTGCCAGCAGCCCACAAGGGGGCTTTAACACTGAAGCTTTCTTT